The 25 T cell receptor beta chains below come from one sample, sequenced in a study of shared clonotypes between healthy human individuals. Repertoires were generated with immunoSEQ multiplex PCR, while TCRdb's copy carries only in-frame clones and drops some. In the table there are more than 2 million clones, 85% to 95% of which are singletons. The sample comprised naive CD4+ T cells sorted from blood. Subset of the sample: CD45RA+ positively selected. The receptors shown here come from a young man in good health.

The chain employs TRBV14 and TRBJ2-3; 10 bases are shared with TRBD2. V lost 1 base and J lost 3; bases outside the gene matches: 7. Looked up from germline, CDR1 is SGHDN and CDR2 is FVKESK. The CDR3 loop spans 17 amino acids. CDR3 amino acids: CASSQGGTSGETDTQYF. The CDR3 nucleotides read TGTGCCAGCAGCCAAGGGGGTACTAGCGGGGAAACAGATACGCAGTATTTT. Supplemented by reference TRBV14 and TRBJ2-3, the full variable domain reads EAGVTQFPSHSVIEKGQTVTLRCDPISGHDNLYWYRRVMGKEIKFLLHFVKESKQDESGMPNNRFLAERTGGTYSTLKVQPAELEDSGVYFCASSQGGTSGETDTQYFGPGTRLTVL.

This chain links TRBV18 with TRBJ2-7; perhaps D is TRBD1 or TRBD2 (5 bases each). This CDR3 has 16 residues. Trimming removed 6 bases from V and 0 bases from J, with 18 bases in between. Germline V gene data show CDR1 as KGHSH and CDR2 as LQKENI. CDR3 bases: TGTGCCAGCTCGTGGGACCAATCTGCCTCCTCCTACGAGCAGTACTTC. This codes for CASSWDQSASSYEQYF.

Turning to this clone: Other DNA sequences of this sample code for an identical CDR3. The rearrangement links TRBV6-1 to TRBJ2-3; D perhaps matches TRBD1 (5 bases). CDR3 length: 15 amino acids. Germline-derived CDR1 and CDR2 are MNHNS and SASEGT. V was shortened by 2 bases and J by 0 bases, with 9 bases between the two germline ends. CDR3 bases: TGTGCCAGCAGTGAACGGCAGGGAAGCACAGATACGCAGTATTTT. This codes for CASSERQGSTDTQYF.

The V and J genes are TRBV10-1 and TRBJ1-1; no definite D call. The ends were cut back, 0 bases at V and 4 bases at J, with 12 bases in the middle. The CDR3 covers 15 residues. The germline V gene has CDR1 WNHNN and CDR2 SYGVQD (reference sequence). DNA of the CDR3: TGCGCCAGCAGTGAGTCGAAGATAGTGGGCACTGAAGCTTTCTTT. Encoded protein: CASSESKIVGTEAFF.

The chain combines TRBV11-2 with TRBJ1-1, with D uncertain. Germline-derived CDR1 and CDR2 are SGHAT and FQNNGV. CDR3 length: 15 amino acids. V was pared by 1 base and J by 0 bases, with 9 bases between. CDR3 region: CASSLAVSLNTEAFF. The CDR3 coding sequence is TGTGCCAGCAGCTTAGCGGTTTCTCTGAACACTGAAGCTTTCTTT.

The J gene is TRBJ2-1, the V gene TRBV15, with TRBD2 identical over 13 bases. Trimming at V came to 0 bases and at J to 4 bases, leaving 3 bases not matched to a gene. The CDR3 length is 17 residues. The germline CDR1 and CDR2 sequences are LNHNV and YYDKDF (reference sequence). DNA of the CDR3: TGTGCCACCAGCAGAGATGTGGGACTAGCGGGATACAATGAGCAGTTCTTC. Encoded protein: CATSRDVGLAGYNEQFF.

J is TRBJ1-1 and V is TRBV2; D not resolved. Trimming cost V 7 bases and J 0 bases, with 15 bases left between them. CDR3 length: 15 residues. CDR1 is SNHLY and CDR2 is FYNNEI in the germline V gene. The CDR3 reads CASIWSLALNTEAFF. The CDR3 DNA follows: TGTGCCAGCATTTGGAGCTTGGCTCTGAACACTGAAGCTTTCTTT. The whole variable domain, remainder taken from reference TRBV2 and TRBJ1-1, is EPEVTQTPSHQVTQMGQEVILRCVPISNHLYFYWYRQILGQKVEFLVSFYNNEISEKSEIFDDQFSVERPDGSNFTLKIRSTKLEDSAMYFCASIWSLALNTEAFFGQGTRLTVV.

This chain uses TRBV10-1 with TRBJ2-2, with TRBD1 identical over 8 bases. V lost 3 bases and J lost 3; bases outside the gene matches: 3. The CDR3 runs 15 residues. Germline values: CDR1 WNHNN, CDR2 SYGVQD (reference sequence). The CDR3 here is CASSDWGQDTGELFF. CDR3 in DNA: TGCGCCAGCAGTGACTGGGGACAGGACACCGGGGAGCTGTTTTTT.

V usage is TRBV5-1 and J usage is TRBJ1-4; TRBD1 is a possible D gene (5 bases). The CDR3 totals 15 residues. The V end was cut by 2 bases, the J end by 5 bases, with 13 bases between. CDR1 SGHRS and CDR2 YFSETQ come from the germline V gene. The CDR3 nucleotides read TGCGCCAGCAGCTTCACCGGGGGGATAAATGAAAAACTGTTTTTT. This translates into CASSFTGGINEKLFF.

The chain links TRBV30 to TRBJ2-7; perhaps TRBD2 as D (5 bases). Per germline, CDR1 GTSNPN and CDR2 SVGIG (reference sequence). The CDR3 is 12 amino acids. V was pared by 2 bases and J by 4 bases, with 9 bases between. The CDR3 loop is CAWSLRGYEQYF. CDR3 in DNA: TGTGCCTGGAGTCTCCGAGGGTACGAGCAGTACTTC.

The J gene is TRBJ1-1, the V gene TRBV5-4; 9 bases are a match to TRBD1. CDR3 length equals 16 residues. Germline lookup yields CDR1 SGHNT and CDR2 YYREEE (reference sequence). V lost 4 bases and J lost 1; bases outside the gene matches: 8. The CDR3 region is CASSQVPTGGNTEAFF. CDR3 in DNA: TGTGCCAGCAGCCAGGTACCGACAGGGGGGAACACTGAAGCTTTCTTT.

This chain uses TRBV2 with TRBJ1-1, with 7 nucleotides matching TRBD1. Looked up from germline, CDR1 is SNHLY and CDR2 is FYNNEI. CDR3 length equals 13 residues. With 6 bases clipped from V and 5 bases from J, the junction kept 6 bases outside the gene matches. In DNA, the CDR3 is TGTGCCAGCAGGTCGAAGGGGGCGACTGAAGCTTTCTTT. Protein product: CASRSKGATEAFF.

The rearrangement uses TRBV18 and TRBJ1-1, with D unclear. Germline V gene sequence: CDR1 KGHSH, CDR2 LQKENI. V lost 1 base and J lost 7, with 7 bases in between. CDR3 length: 12 residues. Here the CDR3 reads CASSPLSNEAFF. Here the CDR3 DNA reads TGTGCCAGCTCACCACTTAGTAATGAAGCTTTCTTT.

In DNA form, the CDR3 reads TGTGCCAGCAGTGAACAGGGGACGAATTCACCCCTCCACTTT. Translation gives CASSEQGTNSPLHF. The chain is built from TRBV6-1 and TRBJ1-6; TRBD1 might be the D (6 bases). V was shortened by 2 bases and J by 7 bases, with 9 bases between the two germline ends. Germline V gene data show CDR1 as MNHNS and CDR2 as SASEGT. This CDR3 region has 14 residues.

V usage is TRBV10-2 and J usage is TRBJ1-5; 9 nucleotides line up with TRBD1. V shed 2 bases and J 7 bases; nucleotides not matched to a gene: 6. Per the germline V gene, CDR1 is WSHSY and CDR2 is SAAADI. The CDR3 runs to 15 residues. CDR3 residues: CASSEPGQGGQPQHF. CDR3 coding DNA: TGCGCCAGCAGTGAGCCGGGACAGGGTGGACAGCCCCAGCATTTT.

In nucleotides, the CDR3 is TGTGCCAGTAGTATACAACAGAACTACAATGAGCAGTTCTTC. Its translation is CASSIQQNYNEQFF. The V and J genes are TRBV19 and TRBJ2-1; unclear D gene. The CDR3 runs 14 residues. The V and J ends lost 2 bases and 3 bases respectively, with 8 bases between them. CDR1 is LNHDA, CDR2 SQIVND, per germline (reference sequence).

This rearrangement joins TRBV21-1 to TRBJ2-7. TRBV21-1 is reported as a pseudogene. The CDR3 consists of 11 residues. CDR3 amino acids: CASKGVDEQYF. In DNA form, the CDR3 reads TGTGCCAGCAAAGGTGTCGACGAGCAGTACTTC.

This clone is a singleton in its sample. The J gene is TRBJ2-3, the V gene TRBV7-9, with 12 bases aligning to TRBD1. Germline loops: CDR1 SEHNR, CDR2 FQNEAQ (reference sequence). The ends lost 3 bases at V and 4 bases at J; junction bases unmatched: 5. CDR3 length: 16 amino acids. The CDR3 sequence: CASSFMGQGAADTQYF. CDR3 DNA: TGTGCCAGCAGCTTTATGGGACAGGGGGCCGCAGATACGCAGTATTTT.

The chain has TRBV2 and TRBJ2-7; 8 bases line up with TRBD2. J gave up 2 bases and V 7 bases, and 4 bases lay outside the gene matches. The CDR3 has 13 residues. Germline lookup yields CDR1 SNHLY and CDR2 FYNNEI. The CDR3 loop is CASNQREPYEQYF. The CDR3 coding sequence is TGTGCCAGCAATCAGCGGGAGCCCTACGAGCAGTACTTC.

The chain couples TRBV6-4 to TRBJ2-3; 7 bases are shared with TRBD2. The CDR3 covers 14 residues. From germline, CDR1 is MRHNA and CDR2 SNTAGT. V trimming: 0 bases; J trimming: 6 bases; junction bases outside the gene matches: 3. The CDR3 loop is CASSDSLGRDTQYF. CDR3 bases: TGTGCCAGCAGTGACTCGCTCGGGAGGGATACGCAGTATTTT.

The chain uses TRBV7-9 and TRBJ2-7; 7 bases fit TRBD2. The CDR3 runs 15 residues. Germline CDR1 SEHNR, CDR2 FQNEAQ (reference sequence). With V trimmed by 2 bases and J by 3 bases, 7 bases remained unmatched. The CDR3 protein is CASSLRSGTIYEQYF. The CDR3 DNA sequence: TGTGCCAGCAGCTTAAGGAGCGGGACTATCTACGAGCAGTACTTC.

In this sample, this clone turned up once. The V gene is TRBV6-1, the J gene TRBJ1-3; 8 bases fit TRBD1. Unmatched junction bases numbered 9, after V lost 7 bases and J lost 4 bases. Germline CDR1 MNHNS, CDR2 SASEGT. The CDR3 covers 15 residues. The CDR3 loop reads CASITSGTGGNTIYF. CDR3 DNA sequence: TGTGCCAGCATCACATCCGGGACAGGAGGAAACACCATATATTTT.

V gene TRBV6-6 combines with J gene TRBJ1-5; D uncertain. The CDR3 contains 14 residues. CDR1 is MNHNY, CDR2 SVGAGI, per germline (reference sequence). Trimming took 8 bases from V and 2 from J, leaving 13 bases between them. In nucleotides, the CDR3 is TGTGCCAGCGTCTGGGGTATGGGCAATCAGCCCCAGCATTTT. This codes for CASVWGMGNQPQHF.

The rearrangement uses TRBV10-3 and TRBJ2-7, with 10 bases that match TRBD2. Trimming removed 3 bases from V and 4 bases from J; junction bases left unmatched: 9. The CDR3 totals 16 residues. CDR1 is ENHRY, CDR2 SYGVKD, per germline. CDR3 bases: TGTGCCATCAGTGACCTAACCAGCGGGGGGGCATACGAGCAGTACTTC. This codes for CAISDLTSGGAYEQYF.

To note about this clone: A much more abundant neighbour one base away suggests this may be a read error. This chain links TRBV5-5 with TRBJ1-6; the match to TRBD1 covers 9 bases. Germline CDR1 reads SGHKS; CDR2 reads YYEKEE (reference sequence). The CDR3 is 16 amino acids. The CDR3 spells CASSPRTGEGDSPFHF. CDR3 DNA: TGTGCCAGCAGCCCCCGGACAGGGGAAGGCGATTCACCCTTCCACTTT.